This is a list of T cell receptor beta chains from one sample in a study of response to subunit inactivated influenza vaccine. TCRdb reprocessed the RT-PCR reads with MiXCR, giving one entry per CDR3 protein. Altogether over 450,000 distinct CDR3 sequences are present, 10% to 15% being singletons, with the ten largest covering roughly 14%. The sample consisted of PBMCs from blood, taken roughly 48 days after vaccination. These receptors were obtained from a man aged 50 to 60 who received an inactivated influenza vaccine. CDR3s include the opening cysteine and the closing phenylalanine or tryptophan. Fields, in order: clone size, V gene, D gene, J gene, CDR3 protein, CDR3 DNA. D genes are given only for firm matches. Size tells how often a clone was seen (once, few, many) or the class of an expanded clone, and some rows leave it out.

>few|TRBV20-1|TRBD2|TRBJ2-1
CSARDLMGLADLFF
TGCAGTGCTAGAGATCTCATGGGACTAGCGGATTTATTCTTC
>few|TRBV20-1|TRBD2|TRBJ2-3
CSATRTSGITDTQYF
TGCAGTGCTACCCGGACTAGCGGAATCACAGATACGCAGTATTTT
>many|TRBV7-2|NA|TRBJ2-5
CASSLPPGRGRETQYF
TGTGCCAGCAGCTTGCCCCCGGGACGGGGAAGAGAGACCCAGTACTTC
>NA|TRBV11-2|TRBD2|TRBJ2-5
CASSSQRGVQETQYF
TGTGCCAGCAGTTCCCAGCGGGGGGTTCAAGAGACCCAGTACTTC
>once|TRBV5-6|NA|TRBJ2-5
CASSLRGTLETQYF
TGTGCCAGCAGCCTCAGGGGTACCTTGGAGACCCAGTACTTC
>few|TRBV7-9|TRBD1|TRBJ2-7
CASSLGQGLNLTYEQYF
TGTGCCAGCAGCTTAGGACAGGGCTTAAACCTAACCTACGAGCAGTACTTC
>NA|TRBV14|NA|TRBJ2-5
CASSQFPSQETQYF
TGTGCCAGCAGCCAATTTCCGTCCCAAGAGACCCAGTACTTC
>NA|TRBV6-2/TRBV6-3|NA|TRBJ2-2
CASSYAVAGELFF
TGTGCCAGCAGTTATGCGGTGGCCGGGGAGCTGTTTTTT
>NA|TRBV5-1|NA|TRBJ1-5
CASSLGGLVSNQPQHF
TGCGCCAGCAGCTTGGGGGGACTGGTTAGCAATCAGCCCCAGCATTTT
>few|TRBV3-1|NA|TRBJ2-3
CASSHLQLGHGTQYF
TGTGCCAGCAGCCACCTACAGCTGGGTCACGGTACGCAGTATTTT
>many|TRBV7-2|NA|TRBJ2-6
CASSFRSSGANVLTF
TGTGCCAGCAGCTTTAGGAGCTCTGGGGCCAACGTCCTGACTTTC
>NA|TRBV20-1|NA|TRBJ2-7
CSARDDYYEQYF
TGCAGTGCTAGAGATGATTACTACGAGCAGTACTTC
>few|TRBV12-3/TRBV12-4|NA|TRBJ1-6
CASRLGNSPLHF
TGTGCCAGCCGCTTGGGTAATTCACCCCTCCACTTT
>many|TRBV12-3/TRBV12-4|NA|TRBJ2-7
CASSPTLYEQYF
TGTGCCAGCAGCCCGACCCTCTACGAGCAGTACTTC
>NA|TRBV10-3|NA|TRBJ2-2
CATTGFSSRATTGELFF
TGTGCCACCACTGGGTTCAGCAGTCGGGCGACCACCGGGGAGCTGTTTTTT